This entry lists 10 T cell receptor beta chains sequenced from one sample in a study of cytomegalovirus exposure and HLA in healthy donors. Researchers ran the PCR with 60 Vbeta and 13 Jbeta primers. The method was immunoSEQ multiplex PCR; TCRdb's version includes in-frame clones alone and lacks a portion of them. The sample consists of about 150,000 clones, roughly 10% of them appearing once. What was sequenced was PBMCs. Receptor source: a man aged 50 to 59 in good health and CMV-seronegative.

This chain connects TRBV7-2 to TRBJ2-7; 9 nucleotides agree with TRBD2. Germline V gene lookup returns CDR1 SGHTA and CDR2 FQGNSA. The ends lost 2 bases at V and 1 base at J; junction bases unmatched: 12. This CDR3 is built from 18 residues. The DNA of the CDR3 is TGTGCCAGCAGCTTAATAGCGGGGGCGAGTGGCAGGTCCTACGAGCAGTACTTC. Protein sequence: CASSLIAGASGRSYEQYF.

In its sample, this clone was seen a few times. The V call is TRBV5-4, the J call TRBJ1-1, with D hard to call. CDR1 and CDR2 from the germline V gene are SGHNT and YYREEE (reference sequence). Trimming left V 0 bases short and J 1 base short, with 7 bases between. The CDR3 spans 14 residues. The CDR3 is CASSLGHRNTEAFF. The DNA for the CDR3 is TGTGCCAGCAGCTTGGGACACAGGAACACTGAAGCTTTCTTT. Full variable domain (remainder filled in from reference TRBV5-4 and TRBJ1-1): ETGVTQSPTHLIKTRGQQVTLRCSSQSGHNTVSWYQQALGQGPQFIFQYYREEENGRGNFPPRFSGLQFPNYSSELNVNALELDDSALYLCASSLGHRNTEAFFGQGTRLTVV.

This clone turned up a few times. The genes are TRBV2 and TRBJ2-6, with D perhaps matching TRBD1 (6 bases). Between the trimmed V and J ends, which lost 4 bases and 0 bases, there was a span of 10 bases. CDR1 and CDR2 (germline): SNHLY, FYNNEI. The CDR3 has 16 amino acids. The CDR3 bases are TGTGCCAGCAGTGGAGGACAGATCTCTGGGGCCAACGTCCTGACTTTC. Its translation: CASSGGQISGANVLTF.

This clone was found a few times. The chain recombines TRBV5-1 with TRBJ1-1; 7 nucleotides match TRBD1. V lost 2 bases to trimming and J lost 3 bases; unmatched junction nucleotides: 4. This CDR3 is 14 amino acids long. Germline V gives CDR1 SGHRS, CDR2 YFSETQ. The CDR3 spells CASSFNRGDTEAFF. CDR3 nucleotide sequence: TGCGCCAGCAGCTTCAACAGGGGAGACACTGAAGCTTTCTTT.

V and J are TRBV5-6 and TRBJ2-2; D perhaps matches TRBD2 (6 bases). Germline V gives CDR1 SGHDT, CDR2 YYEEEE. The V end was cut by 4 bases, the J end by 4 bases, with 14 bases between. This CDR3 region has 15 residues. In DNA form, the CDR3 reads TGTGCCAGCAGCCCACCTGGAGCGGGCACCGGGGAGCTGTTTTTT. Translation: CASSPPGAGTGELFF. The full variable domain, its missing parts supplied by reference TRBV5-6 and TRBJ2-2, is DAGVTQSPTHLIKTRGQQVTLRCSPKSGHDTVSWYQQALGQGPQFIFQYYEEEERQRGNFPDRFSGHQFPNYSSELNVNALLLGDSALYLCASSPPGAGTGELFFGEGSRLTVL.

The chain carries TRBV4-1 and TRBJ2-1; D perhaps matches TRBD1 (6 bases). V was clipped by 4 bases and J by 8 bases, with 21 bases between them. Germline CDR1 and CDR2: MGHRA and YSYEKL. CDR3 length: 16 amino acids. The CDR3 region is CASSPRGVALRDEQFF. The CDR3 coding sequence is TGCGCCAGCAGCCCCAGGGGAGTGGCCTTGAGGGATGAGCAGTTCTTC.

The chain links TRBV28 to TRBJ1-3; D call uncertain. CDR1 and CDR2 from the germline V gene are MDHEN and SYDVKM. The CDR3 is 12 residues long. V lost 3 bases and J lost 4, with 4 bases in between. CDR3 sequence reads: CASSFSGNTIYF. The CDR3 DNA reads as TGTGCCAGCAGTTTCTCCGGAAACACCATATATTTT.

This clone turned up a few times. One end of the junction is discordant with germline, which a read error may explain. The genes are TRBV15 and TRBJ1-4, with TRBD1 matching 10 bases. CDR1 is LNHNV, CDR2 YYDKDF, per germline (reference sequence). The CDR3 covers 14 residues. This CDR3 is CATSGDRGHEKLFF. CDR3 in DNA: TGTGCCACCAGCGGAGACAGGGGGCATGAAAAACTGTTTTTT. Supplemented by reference TRBV15 and TRBJ1-4, the full variable domain reads DAMVIQNPRYQVTQFGKPVTLSCSQTLNHNVMYWYQQKSSQAPKLLFHYYDKDFNNEADTPDNFQSRRPNTSFCFLDIRSPGLGDTAMYLCATSGDRGHEKLFFGSGTQLSVL.

The genes are TRBV5-1 and TRBJ2-5; D might be TRBD2 (5 bases). This CDR3 comprises 15 residues. Trimming took 7 bases from V and 3 from J, leaving 19 bases between them. The germline CDR1 and CDR2 sequences are SGHRS and YFSETQ. The CDR3 here is CASVVQPSSEETQYF. DNA for the CDR3: TGCGCCAGCGTCGTTCAACCTAGCTCCGAAGAGACCCAGTACTTC.

This clone was picked up a small number of times. This chain links TRBV10-3 with TRBJ2-7, with 7 nucleotides matching TRBD2. The germline V gene encodes CDR1 ENHRY and CDR2 SYGVKD. CDR3 length equals 13 residues. The J segment lost 3 bases and the V segment lost 8 bases, leaving 7 bases of the junction unmatched. The CDR3 spells CAISRGDHYEQYF. CDR3 coding DNA: TGTGCCATCTCACGGGGGGATCACTACGAGCAGTACTTC.